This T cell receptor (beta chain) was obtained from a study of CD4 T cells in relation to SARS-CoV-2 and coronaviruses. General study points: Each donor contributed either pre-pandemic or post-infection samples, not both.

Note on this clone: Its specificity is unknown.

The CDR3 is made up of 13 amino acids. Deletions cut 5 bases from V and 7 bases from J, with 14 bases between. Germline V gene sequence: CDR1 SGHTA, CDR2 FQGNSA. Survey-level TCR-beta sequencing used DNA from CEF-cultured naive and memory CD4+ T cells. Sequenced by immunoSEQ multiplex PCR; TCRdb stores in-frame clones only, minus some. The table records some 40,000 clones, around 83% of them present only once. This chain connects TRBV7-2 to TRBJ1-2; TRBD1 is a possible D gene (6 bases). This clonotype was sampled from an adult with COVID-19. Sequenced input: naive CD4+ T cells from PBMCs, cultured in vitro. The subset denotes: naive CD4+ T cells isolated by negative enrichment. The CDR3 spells CASSPPGGGGYTF. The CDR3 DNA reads TGTGCCAGCAGCCCCCCGGGGGGCGGTGGCTACACCTTC.